A selection of T cell receptor beta chains follows, all from one sample in a study of blood T cell repertoires in COVID-19. Some clones are missing from TCRdb's copy, which holds only in-frame ones; the method was immunoSEQ multiplex PCR. In the table there are 120,000 to 150,000 clones, roughly 90% of which are singletons. Material for sequencing was PBMCs or T cells enriched from blood (not recorded which). The receptors derive from a woman aged 30 to 39 with acute COVID-19. CDR3s leave out the opening cysteine and the closing phenylalanine or tryptophan.

j_gene,v_gene,len,CDR3aa
TRBJ1-1,TRBV28,12,ASSWGTGNTEAF
TRBJ2-3,TRBV11-2,16,ASSLRTPGSGFTDTQY
TRBJ2-7,TRBV27,14,ASSRSGTSVTYEQY
TRBJ1-4,TRBV10-3,13,AISETVGGRKKLF
TRBJ2-1,TRBV3-1/TRBV3-2,10,ASSHQGGEQF
TRBJ1-5,TRBV7-2,13,ASSLVQASNQPQH
TRBJ2-1,TRBV10-1,12,ASSIYLTGNEQF
TRBJ2-3,TRBV9,12,ASSVELGTDTQY
TRBJ1-1,TRBV2,10,ASRLQGFEAF
TRBJ1-5,TRBV28,14,ASSFGLSTGNQPQH
TRBJ1-3,TRBV29-1,9,SAGDGNTIY
TRBJ1-5,TRBV28,15,ASRSVQGAGSGQPQH
TRBJ2-2,TRBV11-2,11,ASENRGTGELF
TRBJ1-6,TRBV19,12,ASNFQGGDSPLH